This T cell receptor beta chain derives from a study of OX40 agonist ivuxolimab in advanced cancers. In terms of the full investigation: Ivuxolimab was an agonistic, fully human IgG2 monoclonal antibody directed against OX40 (CD134), a costimulatory receptor. Peripheral TCRbeta sequencing was intended to test whether TCR sequence diversity was altered and clonal T-cell expansion was caused by ivuxolimab. Intravenous ivuxolimab was administered to patients every 2 weeks at six dose levels: 0.01, 0.1, 0.3, 1.5, 3 and 10 mg/kg. The paper covers the monotherapy dose-escalation part of the phase I ivuxolimab trial, which included N of about 50 patients. Partial responses were achieved by three dose-escalation patients, of whom one had hepatocellular carcinoma and two had cutaneous melanoma. A male proportion of roughly 80% and a mean age of about 60 years, ranging from roughly 23 to 79, were recorded for the dose-escalation cohort. Prior anti-PD-1, anti-PD-L1 or anti-CTLA-4 therapy was permitted, and approximately 40% of dose-escalation patients had received checkpoint inhibitors. Of the 52 patients in dose escalation, some 20 had hepatocellular carcinoma, about 15 had melanoma, 9 had renal cell carcinoma and 9 had head and neck cancer. General study outcomes and caveats: Clonal expansion of both CD4+ and CD8+ blood T cells was observed from baseline to week 6 at doses 0.1 to 3.0 mg/kg. Low levels of normalized T-cell clonal expansion were also seen in some nonresponding patients. After ivuxolimab, expanded clones were on average more numerous among CD8+ T cells than among CD4+ T cells. In the 0.1-3.0 mg/kg groups, partial responders had among the lowest normalized peripheral clonal expansion, particularly in CD8+ T cells. The antigen specificity of the clonally expanded peripheral T cells was not determined.

Genomic DNA was isolated from the sorted cells so that the TCRbeta CDR3 region could be sequenced. TCRbeta CDR3 regions were sequenced using the immunoSEQ Assay. Not all clones reach the TCRdb copy of this immuneACCESS table, which keeps in-frame sequences only. Checked studies attribute under half of the gap to unresolved V genes and leave the rest unexplained. This sample has approximately 37,000 clones in its table, and 65% to 90% of those were observed once. The ten largest clonotypes hold 20% to 25% of the sample. The trial excluded patients who had a history of autoimmune disease or were on systemic immunosuppression. Peripheral blood for TCR sequencing was drawn from every dose cohort at baseline, at cycle 4 day 1 and at cycle 7 day 1. The samples were drawn from a first-in-human, open-label, multicenter phase I dose-escalation trial of ivuxolimab. Adults with locally advanced or metastatic head and neck squamous cell, hepatocellular, melanoma or renal cell carcinoma were enrolled in the trial. Before TCR sequencing, CD4+ T cells and CD8+ T cells were sorted from peripheral blood as separate populations.

Based on the germline V gene, the CDR1 and CDR2 sequences are SQVTM and ANQGSEA. V is pruned by 6 bases and J by 9 bases, leaving 7 bases of the junction without a gene match. Inclusive of the bounding cysteine and phenylalanine, the CDR3 is 12 residues long. The CDR3 DNA has 36 bases and is translated from base 1. Notes on this clone: There is no known antigen for this receptor. Nothing much larger sits one base from this clone, and base qualities are not available.

The source was CD4+ or CD8+ T cells sorted from blood, collected in a trial of the OX40 agonist ivuxolimab. Recombination linked TRBV29-1 to TRBJ2-1; 8 junctional bases match TRBD2. This clonotype was sampled from an adult with an advanced solid tumor such as melanoma, head and neck, liver or kidney cancer. The DNA sequence is as follows: TGCAGCGTCCGGGGGGGAACGGGTGAGCAGTTCTTC. Protein translation: CSVRGGTGEQFF.